Listed below are T cell receptor beta chains from one sample, sequenced in a study of blood T cells in healthy people across ages. In TCRdb, the 5' RACE reads were re-called with MiXCR into one record per CDR3 protein. The sample carries hundreds of thousands of distinct CDR3 sequences, roughly 44% recorded once. Sequenced sample: blood. Receptors were obtained from a man aged 55 to 69 in good health. Both conserved end residues are part of each CDR3. Each record gives: clone size, D gene, V gene, J gene, CDR3 length, CDR3 protein, CDR3 DNA. D genes are given only for firm matches. Rows give clone size only sometimes, using once, few, many, or a class for an expanded clone.

few	.	TRBV12-3/TRBV12-4	TRBJ2-7	15	CASSLSGQNSYEQYF	TGTGCCAGCAGTTTATCGGGTCAGAACTCCTACGAGCAGTACTTC
few	.	TRBV12-3/TRBV12-4	TRBJ1-1	11	CASRGILEAFF	TGTGCCAGCAGAGGAATCCTTGAAGCTTTCTTT
many	TRBD2	TRBV5-5	TRBJ2-7	16	CASSLPAGGRLYEQYF	TGTGCCAGCAGCTTACCAGCGGGGGGGCGCCTCTACGAGCAGTACTTC
few	.	TRBV30	TRBJ2-7	13	CAWSVATSAEQYF	TGTGCCTGGAGTGTAGCTACTTCCGCCGAGCAGTACTTC
many	.	TRBV21-1	TRBJ2-7	16	CASSSHKTGGGYEQYF	TGTGCCAGCAGCTCGCACAAGACAGGGGGCGGTTACGAGCAGTACTTC
.	TRBD1	TRBV7-6	TRBJ1-4	15	CASSRQGRGNEKLFF	TGTGCCAGCAGCCGACAGGGGAGGGGTAATGAAAAACTGTTTTTT
few	TRBD2	TRBV3-1	TRBJ2-3	16	CASSQSRTSGGDTQYF	TGTGCCAGCAGCCAGAGCCGGACTAGCGGGGGAGATACGCAGTATTTT
.	.	TRBV4-2	TRBJ2-2	17	CASTPWTGPDFPGELFF	TGTGCCTCCACCCCTTGGACCGGGCCCGACTTCCCCGGGGAGCTGTTTTTT
once	.	TRBV14	TRBJ1-6	13	CASSQDSRPPLHF	TGTGCCAGCAGCCAAGATAGCAGGCCACCCCTCCACTTT
.	.	TRBV7-9	TRBJ1-4	15	CASSLGTIEGEKLFF	TGTGCCAGCAGCTTAGGTACAATAGAGGGTGAAAAACTGTTTTTT
.	.	TRBV6-2/TRBV6-3	TRBJ2-7	15	CASSYPPSRNYEQYF	TGTGCCAGCAGTTACCCTCCTTCAAGGAACTACGAGCAGTACTTC
.	.	TRBV27	TRBJ1-5	13	CASRRQHNQPQHF	TGTGCCAGCAGGCGGCAACACAATCAGCCCCAGCATTTT
.	.	TRBV9	TRBJ2-5	14	CACSVTTYQETQYF	TGTGCCTGCAGCGTAACTACGTACCAAGAGACCCAGTACTTC
few	.	TRBV7-2	TRBJ1-4	14	CASSFGQGAEKLFF	TGTGCCAGCAGCTTTGGGCAGGGAGCTGAAAAACTGTTTTTT
.	TRBD2	TRBV29-1	TRBJ2-7	14	CSVRREERSYEQYF	TGCAGCGTTCGTCGGGAGGAGCGCTCCTACGAGCAGTACTTC
few	.	TRBV20-1	TRBJ2-3	13	CSARGPTQGAQYF	TGCAGTGCTAGAGGCCCGACGCAGGGCGCGCAGTATTTT
.	.	TRBV5-1	TRBJ2-7	16	CASSILGSPGSGEQYF	TGCGCCAGCAGCATCTTGGGATCCCCAGGTTCTGGCGAGCAGTACTTC
.	.	TRBV7-3	TRBJ2-5	13	CVSSFSVMETQYF	TGTGTCAGCAGCTTTAGTGTTATGGAGACCCAGTACTTC
.	.	TRBV12-3/TRBV12-4	TRBJ1-2	14	CASSLIAGDYGYTF	TGTGCCAGCAGTTTAATAGCGGGGGACTATGGCTACACCTTC
few	TRBD1	TRBV20-1	TRBJ1-2	13	CSAPDRGNYGYTF	TGCAGTGCTCCGGACAGGGGGAATTATGGCTACACCTTC
.	.	TRBV20-1	TRBJ2-3	10	CSATPDTQYF	TGCAGTGCTACGCCAGATACGCAGTATTTT
many	TRBD1	TRBV6-5	TRBJ2-2	15	CASKRGQLSTGELFF	TGTGCCTCGAAGAGGGGGCAGTTATCCACCGGGGAGCTGTTTTTT
.	.	TRBV4-1	TRBJ2-3	17	CASSQDLGASSTDTQYF	TGCGCCAGCAGCCAAGATCTCGGGGCCAGTAGCACAGATACGCAGTATTTT
.	TRBD2	TRBV20-1	TRBJ2-5	15	CSARDLAGGYNEQYF	TGCAGTGCTAGAGATCTAGCGGGGGGCTACAATGAGCAGTACTTC
few	.	TRBV9	TRBJ2-1	17	CASSVATAGTFWGEQFF	TGTGCCAGCAGCGTAGCTACTGCGGGCACCTTTTGGGGTGAGCAGTTCTTC
many	.	TRBV5-6	TRBJ2-7	12	CASTDGSYEQYF	TGTGCCAGCACTGACGGTTCCTACGAGCAGTACTTC
many	.	TRBV7-9	TRBJ2-5	12	CASSFTGETQYF	TGTGCCAGCAGCTTTACCGGAGAGACCCAGTACTTC
.	TRBD1	TRBV7-2	TRBJ2-5	14	CASAGTGLVETLYF	TGTGCCAGCGCCGGGACAGGGCTTGTAGAGACCCTGTACTTC
few	TRBD2	TRBV7-6	TRBJ2-7	16	CASSLLPSGGRYEQYF	TGTGCCAGCAGCCTCCTCCCTAGCGGGGGGCGCTACGAGCAGTACTTC
.	TRBD2	TRBV15	TRBJ2-4	19	CATSREKVERGLAKNIQYF	TGTGCCACCAGCAGAGAGAAGGTGGAGCGGGGACTAGCCAAAAACATTCAGTACTTC
.	.	TRBV4-3	TRBJ1-2	16	CASSQDPDGGRGGYTF	TGCGCCAGCAGCCAAGATCCGGACGGCGGGAGAGGTGGCTACACCTTC
.	.	TRBV12-3/TRBV12-4	TRBJ1-1	15	CASGTWGAGDTKAFF	TGTGCCAGTGGGACCTGGGGCGCCGGGGACACTAAAGCTTTCTTT
.	.	TRBV28	TRBJ1-2	13	CASSGGMSYGYTF	TGTGCCAGCAGTGGGGGTATGAGCTATGGCTACACCTTC
many	TRBD1	TRBV29-1	TRBJ1-1	17	CSVLITGDNYLHTEAFF	TGCAGCGTCCTAATAACAGGGGACAACTACCTTCACACTGAAGCTTTCTTT
once	.	TRBV30	TRBJ2-3	14	CAWSKGTSIDTQYF	TGTGCCTGGAGCAAAGGGACGAGCATAGATACGCAGTATTTT
few	TRBD1	TRBV30	TRBJ2-3	14	CAWSPGTGTDTQYF	TGTGCCTGGAGCCCCGGGACAGGGACGGATACGCAGTATTTT
.	.	TRBV6-6	TRBJ1-6	13	CASSQGGVSPLHF	TGTGCCAGCAGCCAGGGTGGGGTGTCACCCCTCCACTTT
.	TRBD2	TRBV20-1	TRBJ2-1	15	CSASSSGGIQKTQFF	TGCAGTGCTAGTTCGAGCGGGGGAATCCAAAAGACCCAGTTCTTC
.	.	TRBV7-2	TRBJ2-7	14	CASSFSQGPLEQYF	TGTGCCAGCAGCTTCTCGCAGGGACCCCTCGAGCAGTACTTC
.	.	TRBV7-7	TRBJ2-5	14	CASSPTGWPETQYF	TGTGCTAGCAGCCCTACAGGGTGGCCAGAGACCCAGTACTTC
.	.	TRBV27	TRBJ1-6	12	CASSYRNSPLHF	TGTGCCAGCAGTTACCGTAATTCACCCCTCCACTTT
.	TRBD1	TRBV6-5	TRBJ2-7	17	CAGSYLSQGAGAYEQYF	TGTGCCGGCAGTTACCTATCACAGGGGGCAGGCGCCTACGAGCAGTACTTC
.	.	TRBV14	TRBJ2-7	13	CASSQVPGYEQYF	TGTGCCAGCAGCCAAGTCCCGGGGTACGAGCAGTACTTC
.	.	TRBV20-1	TRBJ1-4	13	CSASKRVNEKLFF	TGCAGTGCTAGTAAGAGGGTCAATGAAAAACTGTTTTTT
.	.	TRBV27	TRBJ2-3	15	CASSFGGAYTDTQYF	TGTGCCAGCAGTTTCGGTGGCGCCTACACAGATACGCAGTATTTT
.	.	TRBV20-1	TRBJ2-5	14	CSASSAFGIGTQYF	TGCAGTGCTAGCTCCGCCTTTGGGATCGGGACCCAGTACTTC
.	.	TRBV5-1	TRBJ2-1	14	CASSLVVPYNEQFF	TGCGCCAGCAGCTTGGTAGTCCCGTACAATGAGCAGTTCTTC
.	TRBD1	TRBV20-1	TRBJ1-1	13	CSARRDRQTEAFF	TGCAGTGCTAGGAGGGACAGACAAACTGAAGCTTTCTTT
few	TRBD1	TRBV12-3/TRBV12-4	TRBJ1-6	15	CASSSGDRANSPLHF	TGTGCCAGCAGTTCCGGGGACAGGGCAAATTCACCCCTCCACTTT
few	TRBD1	TRBV6-6	TRBJ1-2	16	CASSTGQGEKYGRYTF	TGTGCCAGCAGTACCGGACAGGGAGAAAAATATGGTCGCTACACCTTC
few	.	TRBV11-3	TRBJ2-7	15	CASSLEGRVAYEQYF	TGTGCCAGCAGCTTAGAGGGCAGGGTGGCGTACGAGCAGTACTTC
.	TRBD2	TRBV6-1	TRBJ2-3	17	CASSEMPASGGRDTQYF	TGTGCCAGCAGTGAAATGCCGGCTAGCGGGGGGAGGGATACGCAGTATTTT
.	TRBD1	TRBV12-3/TRBV12-4	TRBJ1-5	14	CASSFGTGHQPQHF	TGTGCCAGCAGTTTCGGGACAGGTCATCAGCCCCAGCATTTT
.	TRBD1	TRBV27	TRBJ1-1	12	CASSSRQGEAFF	TGTGCCAGCAGTAGCCGACAGGGAGAAGCTTTCTTT
medium-sized	.	TRBV20-1	TRBJ2-3	14	CSARVGEGTDTQYF	TGCAGTGCTAGAGTTGGGGAGGGCACAGATACGCAGTATTTT
.	TRBD1	TRBV20-1	TRBJ1-5	17	CSARDRGGTGSGQPQHF	TGCAGTGCTAGAGATCGGGGCGGGACAGGGAGTGGTCAGCCCCAGCATTTT
.	.	TRBV7-2	TRBJ2-1	16	CASSLGVRQRGNEQFF	TGTGCCAGCAGCTTAGGGGTCCGACAGAGGGGGAATGAGCAGTTCTTC
.	TRBD1	TRBV4-1	TRBJ2-5	16	CASSLNPGQGGETQYF	TGCGCCAGCAGCCTAAACCCGGGACAGGGAGGAGAGACCCAGTACTTC